This TCR beta chain was identified during a study of response to subunit inactivated influenza vaccine. Points on this clonotype: Its antigen is unknown.

Overall study results and limits: The authors offered the suggestion that each seasonal influenza vaccination recruits few new T cells.

Using its own MiXCR run on the RT-PCR reads, TCRdb lists one record per CDR3 protein. The data hold about 520,000 distinct CDR3 sequences, with over 25% observed a single time. Here the sequenced sample was CD4+ T cells sorted from PBMCs, taken roughly 5 days after vaccination. The receptor was isolated from a man between 50 and 59 years old who received an inactivated influenza vaccine.

CDR3 loop: CASSRQPVNTGELFF. CDR3 sequence (DNA): TGTGCCAGCAGTAGACAGCCAGTGAACACCGGGGAGCTGTTTTTT. This chain links TRBV9 with TRBJ2-2; a possible D gene is TRBD1 (5 bases). The CDR3 runs 15 residues. Germline CDR1 is SGDLS and CDR2 is YYNGEE. The germline V and J ends were trimmed by 5 bases and 1 base, with 12 bases remaining between them.